These 3 T cell receptor beta chains came from one sample sequenced in a study of blood T cell repertoires in COVID-19. TCRdb keeps only in-frame clones here, not all; method: immunoSEQ multiplex PCR. Among hundreds of thousands of clones, around four fifths were seen once, and the ten largest hold approximately 4.8%. The sequenced sample consisted of PBMCs or T cells enriched from blood (not recorded which). The receptors stem from a woman aged 45-59 years who had been exposed to COVID-19.

The chain combines TRBV7-8 with TRBJ2-7; 9 bases match TRBD1. V shed 5 bases, J shed 0 bases, and the junction held 8 bases outside the gene matches. This CDR3 contains 16 residues. Germline V gene lookup returns CDR1 SGHVS and CDR2 FQNEAQ. CDR3 protein: CASSAPGQGLSYEQYF. For the CDR3, the DNA is TGTGCCAGCAGCGCCCCGGGACAGGGACTCTCCTACGAGCAGTACTTC.

CDR3 coding DNA: TGTGCCAGCAGCCTGGGACAGGGTGTAACCTACGAGCAGTACTTC. Amino acids: CASSLGQGVTYEQYF. This sequence joins TRBV3-1 (or the pseudogene TRBV3-2) and TRBJ2-7; 9 bases match TRBD1. The CDR3 totals 15 residues. Germline V gene data show CDR1 as LGHDT and CDR2 as YNNKEL (reference sequence). The trim removed 4 bases at V and 2 bases at J, leaving 6 bases unmatched.

This clone has just a few counts. The chain uses TRBV7-9 and TRBJ1-1, with 7 bases lining up with TRBD1. The CDR3 has 15 amino acids. CDR1 is SEHNR, CDR2 FQNEAQ, per germline (reference sequence). Trimming cost V 3 bases and J 2 bases; bases outside gene matches: 6. The CDR3 DNA reads as TGTGCCAGCAGCTTGGGACCAGGGGGAAACACTGAAGCTTTCTTT. Translation gives CASSLGPGGNTEAFF.